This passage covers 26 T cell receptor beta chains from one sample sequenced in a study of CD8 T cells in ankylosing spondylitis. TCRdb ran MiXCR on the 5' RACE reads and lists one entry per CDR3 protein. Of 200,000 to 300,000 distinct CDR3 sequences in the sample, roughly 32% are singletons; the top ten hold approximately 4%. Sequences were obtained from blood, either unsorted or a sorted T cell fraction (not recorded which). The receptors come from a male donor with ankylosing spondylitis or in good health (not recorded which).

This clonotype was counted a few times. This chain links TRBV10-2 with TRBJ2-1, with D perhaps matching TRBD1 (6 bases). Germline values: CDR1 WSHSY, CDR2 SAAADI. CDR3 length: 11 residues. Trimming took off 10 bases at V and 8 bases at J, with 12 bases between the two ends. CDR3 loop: CATLTGDEQFF. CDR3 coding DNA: TGCGCCACTTTGACAGGAGATGAGCAGTTCTTC.

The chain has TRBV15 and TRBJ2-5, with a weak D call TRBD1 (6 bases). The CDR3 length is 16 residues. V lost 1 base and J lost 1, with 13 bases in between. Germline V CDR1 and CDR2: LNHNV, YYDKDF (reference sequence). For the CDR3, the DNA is TGTGCCACCAGCAGAGTGGGGGCAGGACCCCAAGAGACCCAGTACTTC. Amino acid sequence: CATSRVGAGPQETQYF.

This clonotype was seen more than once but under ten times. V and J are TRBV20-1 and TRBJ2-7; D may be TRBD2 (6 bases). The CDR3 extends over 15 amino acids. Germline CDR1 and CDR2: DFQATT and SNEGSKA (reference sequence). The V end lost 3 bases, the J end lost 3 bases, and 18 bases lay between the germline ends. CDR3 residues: CSASSQRDFGYEQYF. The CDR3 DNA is TGCAGTGCTAGTTCCCAACGGGACTTCGGCTACGAGCAGTACTTC.

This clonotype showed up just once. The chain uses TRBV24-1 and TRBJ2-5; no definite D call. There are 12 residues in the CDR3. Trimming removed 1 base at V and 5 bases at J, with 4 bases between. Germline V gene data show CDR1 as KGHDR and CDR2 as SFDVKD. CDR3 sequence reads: CATSDFAETQYF. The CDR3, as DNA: TGTGCCACCAGTGATTTTGCGGAGACCCAGTACTTC.

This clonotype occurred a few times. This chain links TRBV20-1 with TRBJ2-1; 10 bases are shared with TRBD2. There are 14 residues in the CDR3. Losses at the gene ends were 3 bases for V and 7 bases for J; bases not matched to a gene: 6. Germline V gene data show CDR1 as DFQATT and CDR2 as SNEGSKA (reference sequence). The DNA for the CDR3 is TGCAGTGCTAGCCCGACTAGCGGGCGGAATGAGCAGTTCTTC. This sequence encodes CSASPTSGRNEQFF.

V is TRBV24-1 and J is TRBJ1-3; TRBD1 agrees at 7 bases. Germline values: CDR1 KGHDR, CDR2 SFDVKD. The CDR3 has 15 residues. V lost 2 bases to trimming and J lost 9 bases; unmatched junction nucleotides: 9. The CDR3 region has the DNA TGTGCCACCAGTGATTCCCGGACAGAGGGGGCCACCATATATTTT. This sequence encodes CATSDSRTEGATIYF.

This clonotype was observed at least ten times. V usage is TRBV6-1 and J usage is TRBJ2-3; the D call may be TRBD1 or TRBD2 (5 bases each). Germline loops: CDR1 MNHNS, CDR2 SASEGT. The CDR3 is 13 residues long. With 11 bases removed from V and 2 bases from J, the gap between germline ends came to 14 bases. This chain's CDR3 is CAARGADTDTQYF. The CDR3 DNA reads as TGTGCCGCTCGAGGGGCTGACACAGATACGCAGTATTTT.

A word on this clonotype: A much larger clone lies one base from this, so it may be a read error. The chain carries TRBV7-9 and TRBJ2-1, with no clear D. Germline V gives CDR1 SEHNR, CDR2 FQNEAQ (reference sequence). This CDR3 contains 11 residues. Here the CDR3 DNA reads TGTGCCAGCAGCTCGTACAATGAGCATTTCTTC. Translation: CASSSYNEHFF. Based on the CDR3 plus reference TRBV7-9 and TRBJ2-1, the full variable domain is DTGVSQNPRHKITKRGQNVTFRCDPISEHNRLYWYRQTLGQGPEFLTYFQNEAQLEKSRLLSDRFSAERPKGSFSTLEIQRTEQGDSAMYLCASSSYNEHFFGPGTRLTVL.

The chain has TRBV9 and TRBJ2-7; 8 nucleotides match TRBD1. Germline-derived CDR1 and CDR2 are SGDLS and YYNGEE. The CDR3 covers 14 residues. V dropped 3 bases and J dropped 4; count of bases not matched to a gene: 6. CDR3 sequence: CASSERTGSYEQYF. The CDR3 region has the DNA TGTGCCAGCAGCGAGAGGACAGGGTCGTACGAGCAGTACTTC. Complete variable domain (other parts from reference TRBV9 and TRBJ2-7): DSGVTQTPKHLITATGQRVTLRCSPRSGDLSVYWYQQSLDQGLQFLIQYYNGEERAKGNILERFSAQQFPDLHSELNLSSLELGDSALYFCASSERTGSYEQYFGPGTRLTVT.

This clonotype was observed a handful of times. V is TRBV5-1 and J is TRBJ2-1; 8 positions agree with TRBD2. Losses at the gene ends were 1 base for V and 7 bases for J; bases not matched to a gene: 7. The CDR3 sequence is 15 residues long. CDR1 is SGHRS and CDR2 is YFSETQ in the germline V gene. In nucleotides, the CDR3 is TGCGCCAGCAGCTTGATCGGGGGGGCCTCAAATGAGCAGTTCTTC. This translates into CASSLIGGASNEQFF.

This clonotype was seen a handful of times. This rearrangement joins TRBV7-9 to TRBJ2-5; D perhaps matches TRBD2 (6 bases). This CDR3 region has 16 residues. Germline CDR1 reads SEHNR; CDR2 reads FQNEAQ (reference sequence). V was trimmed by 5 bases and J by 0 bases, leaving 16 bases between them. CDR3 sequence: CASSPIRAGYQETQYF. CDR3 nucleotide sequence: TGTGCCAGCAGCCCAATCCGGGCGGGGTACCAAGAGACCCAGTACTTC.

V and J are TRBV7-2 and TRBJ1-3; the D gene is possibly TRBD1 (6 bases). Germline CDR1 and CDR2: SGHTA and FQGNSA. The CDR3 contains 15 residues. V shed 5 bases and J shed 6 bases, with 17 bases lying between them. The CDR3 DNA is TGTGCCAGCAGCCTCTTCGGGGGGCCCACAAACACCATATATTTT. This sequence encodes CASSLFGGPTNTIYF.

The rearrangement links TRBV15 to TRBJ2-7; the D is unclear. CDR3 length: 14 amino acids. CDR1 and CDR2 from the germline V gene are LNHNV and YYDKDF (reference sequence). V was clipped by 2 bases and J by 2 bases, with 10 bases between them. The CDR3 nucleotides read TGTGCCACCAGCAGAAGGCAAACCCCCTACGAGCAGTACTTC. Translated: CATSRRQTPYEQYF. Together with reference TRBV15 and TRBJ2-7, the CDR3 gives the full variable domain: DAMVIQNPRYQVTQFGKPVTLSCSQTLNHNVMYWYQQKSSQAPKLLFHYYDKDFNNEADTPDNFQSRRPNTSFCFLDIRSPGLGDTAMYLCATSRRQTPYEQYFGPGTRLTVT.

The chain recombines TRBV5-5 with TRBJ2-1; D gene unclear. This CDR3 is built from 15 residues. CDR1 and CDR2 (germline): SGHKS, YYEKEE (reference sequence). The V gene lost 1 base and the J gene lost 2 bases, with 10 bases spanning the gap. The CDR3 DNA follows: TGTGCCAGCAGCTTGTGGGGATCGCCCTACAATGAGCAGTTCTTC. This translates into CASSLWGSPYNEQFF. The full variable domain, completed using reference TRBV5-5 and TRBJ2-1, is DAGVTQSPTHLIKTRGQQVTLRCSPISGHKSVSWYQQVLGQGPQFIFQYYEKEERGRGNFPDRFSARQFPNYSSELNVNALLLGDSALYLCASSLWGSPYNEQFFGPGTRLTVL.

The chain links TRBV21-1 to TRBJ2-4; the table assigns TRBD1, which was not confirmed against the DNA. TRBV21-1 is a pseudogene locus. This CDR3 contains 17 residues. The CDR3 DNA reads TGTGCCAGCAGCACGGAAACAGGGACCATAGCCAAAAACATTCAGTACTTC. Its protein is CASSTETGTIAKNIQYF.

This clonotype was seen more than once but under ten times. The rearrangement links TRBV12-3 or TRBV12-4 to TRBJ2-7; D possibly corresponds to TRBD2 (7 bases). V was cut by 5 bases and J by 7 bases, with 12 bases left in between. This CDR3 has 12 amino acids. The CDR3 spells CASSTGGREQYF. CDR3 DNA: TGTGCCAGCAGTACCGGGGGGCGTGAGCAGTACTTC.

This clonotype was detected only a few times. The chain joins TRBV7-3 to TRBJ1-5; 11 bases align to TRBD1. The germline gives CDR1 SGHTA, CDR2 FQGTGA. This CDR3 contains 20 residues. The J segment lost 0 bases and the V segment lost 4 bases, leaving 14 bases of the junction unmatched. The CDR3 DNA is TGTGCCAGCAGCTCCCCTGGACAGGGGGCCACCCCCAATAGCAATCAGCCCCAGCATTTT. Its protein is CASSSPGQGATPNSNQPQHF.

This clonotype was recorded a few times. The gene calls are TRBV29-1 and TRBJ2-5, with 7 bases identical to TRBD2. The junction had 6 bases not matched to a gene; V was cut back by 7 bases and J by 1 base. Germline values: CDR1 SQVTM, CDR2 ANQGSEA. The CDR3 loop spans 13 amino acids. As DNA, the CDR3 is TGCAGCGGGGTAGCGGGTGTCCAAGAGACCCAGTACTTC. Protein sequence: CSGVAGVQETQYF.

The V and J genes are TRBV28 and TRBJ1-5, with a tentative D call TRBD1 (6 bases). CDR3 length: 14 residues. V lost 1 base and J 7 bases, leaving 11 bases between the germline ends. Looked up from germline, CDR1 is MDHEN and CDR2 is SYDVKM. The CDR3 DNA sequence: TGTGCCAGCAGTTTATACAGGGTAGACCAGCCCCAGCATTTT. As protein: CASSLYRVDQPQHF.

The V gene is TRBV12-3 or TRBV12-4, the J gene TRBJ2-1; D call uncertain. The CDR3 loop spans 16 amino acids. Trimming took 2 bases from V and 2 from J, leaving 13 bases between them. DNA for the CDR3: TGTGCCAGCAGTTTACTGACCCAGTCCGCCTACAATGAGCAGTTCTTC. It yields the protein CASSLLTQSAYNEQFF.

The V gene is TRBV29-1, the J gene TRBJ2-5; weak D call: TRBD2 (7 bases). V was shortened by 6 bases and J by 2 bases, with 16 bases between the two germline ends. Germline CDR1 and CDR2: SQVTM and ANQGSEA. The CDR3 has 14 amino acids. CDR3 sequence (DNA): TGCAGCGTCACAAAGGGGGGGATACAAGAGACCCAGTACTTC. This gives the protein CSVTKGGIQETQYF.

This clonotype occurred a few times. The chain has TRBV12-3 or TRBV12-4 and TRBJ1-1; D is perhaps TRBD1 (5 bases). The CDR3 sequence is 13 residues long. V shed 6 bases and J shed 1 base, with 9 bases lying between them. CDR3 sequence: CASSKRGNTEAFF. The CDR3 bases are TGTGCCAGCAGCAAAAGGGGGAACACTGAAGCTTTCTTT.

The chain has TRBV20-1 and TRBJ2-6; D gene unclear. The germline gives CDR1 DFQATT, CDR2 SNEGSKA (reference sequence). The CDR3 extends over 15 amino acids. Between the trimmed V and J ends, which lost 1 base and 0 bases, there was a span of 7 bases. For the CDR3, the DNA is TGCAGTGCTAGAGGGGTGGGCTCTGGGGCCAACGTCCTGACTTTC. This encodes CSARGVGSGANVLTF.

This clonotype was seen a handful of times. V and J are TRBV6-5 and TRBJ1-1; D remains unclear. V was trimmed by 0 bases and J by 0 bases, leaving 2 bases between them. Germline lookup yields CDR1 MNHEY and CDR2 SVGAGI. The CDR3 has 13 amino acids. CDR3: CASSYSMNTEAFF. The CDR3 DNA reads TGTGCCAGCAGTTACTCGATGAACACTGAAGCTTTCTTT.

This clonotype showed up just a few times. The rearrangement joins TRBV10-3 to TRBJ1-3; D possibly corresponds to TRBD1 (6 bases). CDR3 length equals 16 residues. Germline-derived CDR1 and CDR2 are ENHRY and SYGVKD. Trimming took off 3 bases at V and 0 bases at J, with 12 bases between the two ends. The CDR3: CAISELQGPSGNTIYF. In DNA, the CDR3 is TGTGCCATCAGTGAACTACAGGGCCCCTCTGGAAACACCATATATTTT.

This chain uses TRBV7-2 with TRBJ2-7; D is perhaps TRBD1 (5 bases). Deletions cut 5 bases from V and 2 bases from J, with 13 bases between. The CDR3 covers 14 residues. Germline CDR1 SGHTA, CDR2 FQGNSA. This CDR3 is CASSLGQLAYEQYF. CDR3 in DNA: TGTGCCAGCAGCCTGGGGCAGTTAGCCTACGAGCAGTACTTC.